A selection of T cell receptor beta chains follows, all from one sample in a study of T cell repertoires in cytomegalovirus infection. TCRdb redid the calling of the reads with MiXCR, one entry per CDR3 protein. The sample has around 530,000 distinct CDR3 sequences, 26% seen once. Sequenced sample: PBMCs. The origin of the receptors is a human donor in good health (CMV status not recorded). Some clones in this sample may be carry-over from other donors' samples. The CDR3 runs from the conserved cysteine through the conserved F or W. The D gene is left open where the match is weak. The listing skips clone size in some rows; elsewhere it reads once, few, many or a size class.

v_call	d_call	clone_size	j_call	cdr3_nt	cdr3_aa
TRBV7-2	.	few	TRBJ2-1	TGTGCCAGCAGCTTAGATAGACAATACAATGAGCAGTTCTTC	CASSLDRQYNEQFF
TRBV27	TRBD2	.	TRBJ2-1	TGTGCCAGCAGCCGCCTGGCGGGACTAGCTAACAATGAGCAGTTCTTC	CASSRLAGLANNEQFF
TRBV7-9	.	.	TRBJ2-7	TGTGCCAGCAGCTTAGAGGCGGGATTGGGGAACTACGAGCAGTCCTTC	CASSLEAGLGNYEQSF
TRBV6-5	TRBD2	few	TRBJ2-1	TGTGCCAGCAGGAACGGGGGGAATGAGCAGTTCTTC	CASRNGGNEQFF
TRBV4-1	.	.	TRBJ1-2	TGCGCCAGCAGCCAAGAAATAGGCCTTAACTATGGCTACACCTTC	CASSQEIGLNYGYTF
TRBV20-1	.	.	TRBJ2-1	TGCAGTGCTAGTTGGTGGAATGAGCAGTTCTTC	CSASWWNEQFF
TRBV7-2	TRBD1	many	TRBJ1-1	TGTGCCAGCAGCTTAGGGGGAGGGGGCAAGGGCACTGAAGCTTTCTTT	CASSLGGGGKGTEAFF
TRBV7-2	.	many	TRBJ1-4	TGTGCCAGCAGCTTAACCGGGGGGCCTCCGAATGAAAAACTGTTTTTT	CASSLTGGPPNEKLFF
TRBV10-3	.	.	TRBJ1-1	TGTGCCATCAGTGTTATAAACACTGAAGCTTTCTTT	CAISVINTEAFF
TRBV3-1	TRBD2	few	TRBJ2-1	TGTGCCAGCAGCCAAGATAGTTTAGCGGGCAATGAGCAGTTCTTC	CASSQDSLAGNEQFF
TRBV12-3/TRBV12-4	TRBD2	many	TRBJ2-5	TGTGCCAGCAGTCCACGGACTAGCGGGAGAGAGACCCAGTACTTC	CASSPRTSGRETQYF
TRBV6-1	TRBD2	.	TRBJ2-3	TGTGCCAGCAGTGAGGGGCCCGGGACTATGATAGGAGATACGCAGTATTTT	CASSEGPGTMIGDTQYF
TRBV7-9	.	many	TRBJ2-3	TGTGCCAGCAGCTTAGTGGTGGGAGTGGCAGATACGCAGTATTTT	CASSLVVGVADTQYF
TRBV11-2	TRBD2	few	TRBJ2-1	TGTGCCAGCAGCTTAGGAGCTAGCGGGACTGCGAACAATGAGCAGTTCTTC	CASSLGASGTANNEQFF